This T cell receptor (beta chain) was identified during a study of cytomegalovirus exposure and HLA in healthy donors (dated by TCRdb to 2015 to 2018). About the full investigation: According to a later analysis, one platform produced both the 110 or so validation repertoires and the 550 to 800 repertoires of the first cohort. In addition to the first cohort of around 670 subjects, a separate validation cohort of about 120 different subjects was used. The study was designed to test whether signatures of past pathogen exposure could be identified by cataloging public T cell receptors. To predict cytomegalovirus infection status, the study combined high-throughput TCR immunosequencing, statistical association of individual TCRs with disease status, and machine learning. The paper's findings and limits, for the study overall: A later analysis lacked HLA typing for the validation cohort, so it scored co-occurrence in that cohort across all 120 repertoires. Across donors, most TCR sequences were observed very rarely, whereas some public TCRs were present in many individuals. In vitro tests confirmed that three of the cytomegalovirus-associated TCR beta chains recognize cytomegalovirus antigens. It was suggested by the authors that the approach could potentially be generalized to other disease states and immunological phenotypes. The study listed 150 to 200 TCR beta chains as associated with cytomegalovirus. The classifier was reported to diagnose cytomegalovirus status with high specificity and sensitivity in both the original cohort and the validation cohort. Of the cluster scores, approximately 95% were above 0 in a later analysis, which found that TCRs clustered in the first cohort also tended to co-occur in the roughly 130 validation repertoires.

As to this clone: The antigen this receptor binds is unknown. One base away there is no much larger clone; base qualities are not given.

The library was generated by the immunoSEQ multiplex PCR assay. The paper's data handling went like this. A statistical classification framework was developed to diagnose cytomegalovirus status using the catalog of TCR beta chain sequences. In TCRdb, the immuneACCESS table is reduced to in-frame sequences with V and J assigned. These tables do not hold every clone; where another copy was compared, an unresolved V gene accounts for under half, and the others remain unexplained. V, J and clone size are those of that table, while D and trimming were read from the DNA. This sample gives tens of thousands of clones in total; approximately 94% of them show up just once. The leading ten clones occupy about 1.5% of the sample. The CDR3, from cysteine to phenylalanine, totals 17 residues. Here the CDR3 DNA is all that survives: 51 bases in frame from base 1. The junction shows trimming of 1 base on V and 7 bases on J, and the gene matches do not reach 10 bases of it. As encoded in the germline V gene, CDR1 is SGHTA while CDR2 is FQGTGA.

Separate from the roughly 700-subject first cohort, the validation cohort of over 90 subjects was the group to which the donors belonged. The TCR sequence derives from a man between 18 and 35 years old in good health and CMV-seropositive. Material: PBMCs. The chain is encoded by TRBV7-3 joined to TRBJ2-3, with 11 bases matching TRBD1. The CDR3 corresponds to CASSLMAGTGGVNTQYF. The nucleotides read TGTGCCAGCAGCTTAATGGCTGGGACAGGGGGGGTAAATACGCAGTATTTT.